The rows below give T cell receptor beta chains drawn from one sample of a study of control samples from healthy donors and cancer patients. TCRdb's table, derived via immunoSEQ multiplex PCR, lists solely in-frame clones and lacks some. The table records around 140,000 clones, more than 80% of them present only once. The specimen was blood. The source is a man aged 35-49 years in good health. Both conserved end residues are part of each CDR3. The D gene is left open where the match is weak.

. TRBV29-1 CSVGEHYEQYF
TRBD1 TRBV6-5 CASKTGELGTDTQYF
TRBD1 TRBV28 CASSGPGQAHEQYF
. TRBV27 CASSFLGVRAEAFF
. TRBV5-6 CASSFRQEILSGNTIYF
TRBD1 TRBV30 CAWKFGRGNQPQHF
. TRBV4-2 CASSPTGSTDTQYF
. TRBV9 CASSVATWGGTDTQYF
TRBD1 TRBV5-5 CASSPAGTGGNIQYF
. TRBV5-4 CASSLGRDPGSSPLHF
TRBD1 TRBV12-3/TRBV12-4 CASSKTGDGYTF
. TRBV9 CASSVSAAETQYF
. TRBV19 CASSIALRRDNQPQHF
TRBD1 TRBV5-4 CASSRDRMNTEAFF
TRBD2 TRBV7-2 CASSLVTSGGSSQYF
. TRBV5-4 CASSPRGPGDHEQYF
TRBD2 TRBV9 CASSPFGTSEETQYF
TRBD1 TRBV5-1 CASSTGQPNTEAFF
. TRBV11-2 CASSFHGGLDTGELFF
. TRBV2 CASSPGQTYTYGYTF
TRBD1 TRBV19 CASSKGSGTGVGNQPQHF
. TRBV5-3 CARRKGTEQYF
TRBD1 TRBV7-9 CASSSDRAWGPQHF
TRBD2 TRBV5-1 CASSLMGGGNNEQFF
. TRBV5-1 CASSWRGGAGEQYF
. TRBV3-1/TRBV3-2 CASSQEVGPIHEQYF
. TRBV27 CASRPRGVTEAFF
. TRBV18 CASSTGSRNYGYTF